A selection of T cell receptor beta chains follows, all from one sample in a study of T cell repertoires in cytomegalovirus infection. For these TCRs, the target antigens are not known. TCRdb itself ran the reads through MiXCR, one entry per CDR3 protein. The table lists more than 250,000 distinct CDR3 sequences, more than 20% of them singletons. This material consisted of cultured PBMCs, taken from culture after CMV antigen stimulation. These TCRs come from a human donor in good health (CMV status not recorded). Some clones in this sample may be carry-over from other donors' samples. Each CDR3 is given with its conserved first and last residue. Fields, in order: D gene, J gene, clone size, V gene, CDR3 protein, CDR3 DNA. A D gene is named only where the DNA matches it firmly. The size field is filled for only some rows; it gives once, few, many or a size class.

- | TRBJ1-2 | - | TRBV28 | CASSLLGPETAVYGYTF | TGTGCCAGCAGTTTATTGGGCCCGGAGACAGCCGTCTATGGCTACACCTTC
- | TRBJ1-2 | - | TRBV6-1 | CASSEVRHPAYGYTF | TGTGCCAGCAGTGAAGTGCGACATCCGGCCTATGGCTACACCTTC
- | TRBJ2-3 | - | TRBV7-2 | CASSPSTGLDTQYF | TGTGCCAGCAGCCCTAGCACGGGATTGGATACGCAGTATTTT
- | TRBJ2-2 | many | TRBV7-8 | CASSVGGNTGELFF | TGTGCCAGCAGCGTGGGAGGGAACACCGGGGAGCTGTTTTTT
TRBD2 | TRBJ2-3 | few | TRBV7-2 | CASSLSAGTDTQYF | TGTGCCAGCAGCTTATCAGCGGGAACAGATACGCAGTATTTT
TRBD2 | TRBJ2-1 | once | TRBV19 | CASSIGGLVSNEQFF | TGTGCCAGTAGTATAGGTGGACTAGTCTCTAACGAGCAGTTCTTC
- | TRBJ1-1 | - | TRBV6-1 | CASRPQGYTEAFF | TGTGCCAGCAGACCACAGGGTTACACTGAAGCTTTCTTT
TRBD2 | TRBJ2-1 | many | TRBV19 | CASSTKRTSGRGNEQFF | TGTGCCAGTAGTACTAAACGGACTAGCGGGAGAGGCAATGAGCAGTTCTTC
- | TRBJ1-1 | few | TRBV28 | CASTRPINTEAFF | TGTGCCAGCACCAGGCCCATAAACACTGAAGCTTTCTTT
TRBD2 | TRBJ2-2 | - | TRBV6-2/TRBV6-3 | CASRPQTTGRELAGELFF | TGTGCCAGCAGACCGCAGACGACTGGGCGGGAGTTGGCCGGGGAGCTGTTTTTT
TRBD1 | TRBJ2-7 | few | TRBV6-1 | CASIDRAGYEQYF | TGTGCCAGCATCGACAGGGCAGGGTACGAGCAGTACTTC
TRBD1 | TRBJ1-2 | few | TRBV6-1 | CASSYQTGVGYTF | TGTGCCAGCAGTTATCAGACAGGGGTCGGCTACACCTTC
- | TRBJ1-5 | - | TRBV12-5 | CASGPDPYQPQHF | TGTGCTAGTGGCCCGGATCCCTATCAGCCCCAGCATTTT
- | TRBJ1-2 | few | TRBV4-2 | CASSPERGYGYTF | TGTGCCAGCAGCCCGGAACGAGGGTATGGCTACACCTTC